Each of the 21 T cell receptor beta chains below was sequenced from the same sample in a study of T-cell memory formation after mild COVID-19 (dated by TCRdb to about 2021). The method behind the library was 5' RACE. The reads were generated on an Illumina NovaSeq 6000. The public reads were reanalyzed by TCRdb: fastp trimming at Q25, MiXCR alignment, in-frame beta chains only. For every CDR3 protein sequence, its rows merge into one entry that carries the most common genes and DNA. This sample is represented by 30,000 to 35,000 distinct CDR3 sequences; roughly 7.2% of them were singletons. The ten largest account for 25% to 30% of the sample. The sample was PBMCs or a T cell subset sorted from them (not recorded which). These TCRs come from a man between 18 and 29 years old who had mild COVID-19 (a few samples of this study predate the infection). The sample titles of this study are shuffled in the database, so cell type and time point are left out; the donor was told from shared clones.

This clonotype was counted many times. This chain connects TRBV7-9 to TRBJ1-6; unclear D gene. Per the germline V gene, CDR1 is SEHNR and CDR2 is FQNEAQ (reference sequence). The CDR3 has 13 residues. V lost 1 base to trimming and J lost 8 bases, with 6 bases between them. CDR3 loop: CASSLGGHSPLHF. The DNA for the CDR3 is TGTGCCAGCAGCTTAGGCGGTCATTCACCCCTCCACTTT.

The rearrangement links TRBV6-5 to TRBJ2-7; perhaps TRBD1 as D (6 bases). Deletions cut 8 bases from V and 5 bases from J, with 19 bases between. The V gene's germline CDR1 is MNHEY and CDR2 SVGAGI. CDR3 length: 14 residues. CDR3 sequence reads: CASPANPGDHEQYF. For the CDR3, the DNA is TGTGCCAGCCCCGCGAACCCAGGGGATCACGAGCAGTACTTC.

This clonotype has a handful of counts. J is TRBJ2-1 and V is TRBV6-2 or TRBV6-3; 8 bases agree with TRBD2. V lost 7 bases and J lost 9; bases outside the gene matches: 17. Germline loops: CDR1 MNHEY, CDR2 SVGEGT. This CDR3 region has 16 residues. CDR3 protein: CASNGGASTSSGEQFF. The DNA of the CDR3 is TGTGCCAGCAACGGGGGGGCCTCGACCAGCTCAGGTGAGCAGTTCTTC.

This clonotype was seen ten or more times. J is TRBJ2-3 and V is TRBV11-3; no clear D. Per germline, CDR1 SGHNT and CDR2 YENEEA. This CDR3 is built from 13 residues. The ends were cut back, 3 bases at V and 2 bases at J, with 6 bases in the middle. CDR3 bases: TGTGCCAGCAGCTTGTTACCCACAGATACGCAGTATTTT. Protein product: CASSLLPTDTQYF. The full variable domain, completed using reference TRBV11-3 and TRBJ2-3, is EAGVVQSPRYKIIEKKQPVAFWCNPISGHNTLYWYLQNLGQGPELLIRYENEEAVDDSQLPKDRFSAERLKGVDSTLKIQPAELGDSAVYLCASSLLPTDTQYFGPGTRLTVL.

The sample holds a few counts of this clonotype. This sequence joins TRBV6-6 and TRBJ2-3, with D possibly being TRBD1 (7 bases). The CDR3 is 16 amino acids. The V gene lost 5 bases and the J gene lost 3 bases, with 18 bases spanning the gap. From germline, CDR1 is MNHNY and CDR2 SVGAGI (reference sequence). The CDR3 region is CASSLSGGLSTDTQYF. The CDR3 bases are TGTGCCAGCAGTCTATCAGGGGGACTTTCGACAGATACGCAGTATTTT.

The sample holds many counts of this clonotype. The DNA of the CDR3 is TGTGCCAGCAGCTTAAAGGGCCGCTACACAGATACGCAGTATTTT. Encoded protein: CASSLKGRYTDTQYF. The genes are TRBV7-9 and TRBJ2-3, with no clear D. The CDR3 has 15 amino acids. V lost 2 bases and J lost 2, with 11 bases in between. Germline CDR1 is SEHNR and CDR2 is FQNEAQ (reference sequence).

This clonotype was counted between two and nine times. The chain recombines TRBV6-5 with TRBJ2-1; D unresolved. The CDR3 extends over 15 amino acids. The V and J ends lost 0 bases and 3 bases respectively, with 9 bases between them. Germline V CDR1 and CDR2: MNHEY, SVGAGI. The CDR3 spells CASSYSAEDYNEQFF. The CDR3, as DNA: TGTGCCAGCAGTTACTCCGCGGAAGACTACAATGAGCAGTTCTTC.

This clonotype was observed many times. J is TRBJ2-2 and V is TRBV9, with 11 nucleotides matching TRBD2. With 5 bases clipped from V and 4 bases from J, the junction kept 13 bases outside the gene matches. CDR1 is SGDLS, CDR2 YYNGEE, per germline. The CDR3 is 18 amino acids. In DNA form, the CDR3 reads TGTGCCAGCAGTCAACAACAACTAGCGGGGGCCACCACCGGGGAGCTGTTTTTT. This encodes CASSQQQLAGATTGELFF.

This clonotype was found many times. This rearrangement joins TRBV5-4 to TRBJ2-2; D is possibly TRBD1 (6 bases). The germline V gene has CDR1 SGHNT and CDR2 YYREEE (reference sequence). This CDR3 has 14 amino acids. Trimming stripped 4 bases from V and 5 bases from J, with 12 bases between. CDR3: CASSPGVATGELFF. The CDR3 nucleotides read TGTGCCAGCAGCCCAGGGGTGGCTACCGGGGAGCTGTTTTTT.

This clonotype was detected many times. The chain employs TRBV7-2 and TRBJ2-5; D is uncertain. The CDR3 totals 12 residues. V gave up 3 bases and J gave up 5 bases, with 7 bases separating them. CDR1 and CDR2 from the germline V gene are SGHTA and FQGNSA. The CDR3 region has the DNA TGTGCCAGCAGCTTTCGTCTGGAGACCCAGTACTTC. Translation: CASSFRLETQYF.

This clonotype was observed at least ten times. The CDR3 DNA follows: TGTGCCAGCAGCTCAATAGGGACAGGCAGCCAAGAGACCCAGTACTTC. This gives the protein CASSSIGTGSQETQYF. The chain carries TRBV7-2 and TRBJ2-5, with TRBD1 matching 8 bases. CDR1 SGHTA and CDR2 FQGNSA come from the germline V gene. V shed 4 bases, J shed 1 base, and the junction held 8 bases outside the gene matches. The CDR3 is 16 amino acids. Combining the CDR3 with reference TRBV7-2 and TRBJ2-5 gives the whole variable domain GAGVSQSPSNKVTEKGKDVELRCDPISGHTALYWYRQSLGQGLEFLIYFQGNSAPDKSGLPSDRFSAERTGGSVSTLTIQRTQQEDSAVYLCASSSIGTGSQETQYFGPGTRLLVL.

This clonotype was counted at least ten times. This rearrangement joins TRBV25-1 to TRBJ2-7; D remains ambiguous. Germline CDR1 MGHDK, CDR2 SYGVNS. The CDR3 consists of 11 residues. Between the trimmed V and J ends, which lost 4 bases and 6 bases, there was a span of 7 bases. The CDR3 DNA is TGTGCCAGCAGTGTTGCCCTCGAGCAGTACTTC. Amino acid sequence: CASSVALEQYF.

This clonotype was observed many times. The gene calls are TRBV4-3 and TRBJ1-2; TRBD1 is a possible D gene (6 bases). The CDR3 runs 18 residues. V lost 4 bases, J lost 8 bases, and 29 bases lay in between. Germline CDR1 and CDR2: LGHNA and YSLEER. The CDR3 region is CASSRMNSRDTPSWGYTF. CDR3 coding DNA: TGCGCCAGCAGCCGTATGAATTCCCGGGACACACCATCCTGGGGCTACACCTTC.

The chain employs TRBV11-2 and TRBJ2-5; 8 nucleotides agree with TRBD2. Germline V gene sequence: CDR1 SGHAT, CDR2 FQNNGV. The CDR3 is 16 amino acids. Trimming removed 5 bases from V and 4 bases from J; junction bases left unmatched: 12. The CDR3 spells CASSPRRLARGETQYF. In nucleotides, the CDR3 is TGTGCCAGCAGCCCTCGAAGACTAGCGAGGGGAGAGACCCAGTACTTC.

V is TRBV28 and J is TRBJ2-2; 9 bases map to TRBD1. V lost 6 bases to trimming and J lost 6 bases; unmatched junction nucleotides: 11. From germline, CDR1 is MDHEN and CDR2 SYDVKM. This CDR3 has 16 residues. As DNA, the CDR3 is TGTGCCAGCAGGCTACTCGGACAGGGGAGGTCCGGGGAGCTGTTTTTT. It specifies CASRLLGQGRSGELFF.

This clonotype has only a few counts. The CDR3 DNA reads as TGTGCCAGCAGCCAACGACCCATCTCTGGAAACACCATATATTTT. Its protein product is CASSQRPISGNTIYF. The chain joins TRBV3-1 to TRBJ1-3; D uncertain. V lost 2 bases, J lost 0 bases, and 8 bases lay in between. The germline CDR1 and CDR2 sequences are LGHDT and YNNKEL (reference sequence). The CDR3 has 15 residues. Full variable domain (missing parts from reference TRBV3-1 and TRBJ1-3): DTAVSQTPKYLVTQMGNDKSIKCEQNLGHDTMYWYKQDSKKFLKIMFSYNNKELIINETVPNRFSPKSPDKAHLNLHINSLELGDSAVYFCASSQRPISGNTIYFGEGSWLTVV.

This clonotype was detected many times. The rearrangement joins TRBV7-3 to TRBJ2-7; TRBD2 agrees at 7 bases. The CDR3 runs to 14 residues. Per germline, CDR1 SGHTA and CDR2 FQGTGA. V trimming: 1 base; J trimming: 2 bases; junction bases outside the gene matches: 2. The CDR3 nucleotides read TGTGCCAGCAGCTTAATGGGGGGGACCTACGAGCAGTACTTC. Its translation is CASSLMGGTYEQYF.

This clonotype was observed a few times. The chain has TRBV2 and TRBJ1-1; no firm D call. With 6 bases removed from V and 5 bases from J, the gap between germline ends came to 13 bases. From germline, CDR1 is SNHLY and CDR2 FYNNEI. This CDR3 region has 13 residues. The CDR3 loop reads CASRTASGTEAFF. In DNA form, the CDR3 reads TGTGCCAGCAGAACAGCCTCTGGGACTGAAGCTTTCTTT.

This clonotype was seen at least ten times. J is TRBJ2-3 and V is TRBV9; D might be TRBD2 (6 bases). CDR1 and CDR2 from the germline V gene are SGDLS and YYNGEE. This CDR3 is 17 amino acids long. V was pared by 4 bases and J by 0 bases, with 18 bases between. The CDR3 loop is CASSPNRIAVSTDTQYF. DNA for the CDR3: TGTGCCAGCAGCCCCAACCGGATAGCGGTTAGCACAGATACGCAGTATTTT. The variable domain in full, with the rest retrieved from reference TRBV9 and TRBJ2-3, is DSGVTQTPKHLITATGQRVTLRCSPRSGDLSVYWYQQSLDQGLQFLIQYYNGEERAKGNILERFSAQQFPDLHSELNLSSLELGDSALYFCASSPNRIAVSTDTQYFGPGTRLTVL.

This clonotype was seen many times. The rearrangement joins TRBV5-1 to TRBJ2-5; TRBD2 matches 13 bases. Germline trimming cut 1 base from V and 5 bases from J; bases unmatched to any gene: 8. Per the germline V gene, CDR1 is SGHRS and CDR2 is YFSETQ. This CDR3 has 17 residues. The CDR3 region is CASSLWTPGLAGETQYF. The DNA for the CDR3 is TGCGCCAGCAGCTTGTGGACCCCGGGACTAGCGGGGGAGACCCAGTACTTC.

The table lists this clonotype with many counts. The J gene is TRBJ1-6, the V gene TRBV5-1; unclear D gene. The V and J ends lost 0 bases and 9 bases respectively, with 16 bases between them. Germline CDR1 reads SGHRS; CDR2 reads YFSETQ. This CDR3 contains 16 residues. CDR3 region: CASSLAVGSGISPLHF. The CDR3, as DNA: TGCGCCAGCAGCTTGGCCGTCGGCAGCGGGATTTCACCCCTCCACTTT. The whole variable domain, filled in from reference TRBV5-1 and TRBJ1-6, reads KAGVTQTPRYLIKTRGQQVTLSCSPISGHRSVSWYQQTPGQGLQFLFEYFSETQRNKGNFPGRFSGRQFSNSRSEMNVSTLELGDSALYLCASSLAVGSGISPLHFGNGTRLTVT.